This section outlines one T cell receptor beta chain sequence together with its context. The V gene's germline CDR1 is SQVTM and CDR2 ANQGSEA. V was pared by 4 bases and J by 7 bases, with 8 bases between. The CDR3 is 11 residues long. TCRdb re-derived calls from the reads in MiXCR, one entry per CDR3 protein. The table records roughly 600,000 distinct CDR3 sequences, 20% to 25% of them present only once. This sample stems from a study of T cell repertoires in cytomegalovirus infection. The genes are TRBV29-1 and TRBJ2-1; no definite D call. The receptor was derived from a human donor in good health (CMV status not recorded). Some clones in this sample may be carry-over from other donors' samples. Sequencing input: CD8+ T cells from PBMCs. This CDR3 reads CSVGPVNEQFF. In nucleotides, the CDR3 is TGCAGCGTTGGTCCGGTAAATGAGCAGTTCTTC.